The 9 T cell receptor beta chains presented below share a single source sample, sequenced in a study of regulatory and conventional T cells in RAG deficiency. Using immunoSEQ multiplex PCR, the repertoire was profiled, and TCRdb retains in-frame clones only, with some absent. The sample has fewer than 35,000 clones, about nine tenths seen once. These data were likewise used in another study, on regulatory T cells. That source notes: The PCR used 52 TRBV and 13 TRBJ primers.

The material sequenced was CD8+ T cells sorted from blood. The receptors come from a human donor in good health.

The chain links TRBV7-9 to TRBJ2-3; D is possibly TRBD2 (5 bases). The V and J ends lost 0 bases and 4 bases respectively, with 14 bases between them. The germline V gene encodes CDR1 SEHNR and CDR2 FQNEAQ (reference sequence). CDR3 length equals 16 residues. The CDR3 DNA follows: TGTGCCAGCAGCTTAGCCGAGCGGCAACTCTCAGATACGCAGTATTTT. Its protein product is CASSLAERQLSDTQYF. The variable domain in full, with the rest retrieved from reference TRBV7-9 and TRBJ2-3, is DTGVSQNPRHKITKRGQNVTFRCDPISEHNRLYWYRQTLGQGPEFLTYFQNEAQLEKSRLLSDRFSAERPKGSFSTLEIQRTEQGDSAMYLCASSLAERQLSDTQYFGPGTRLTVL.

This chain joins TRBV2 and TRBJ2-5; D is perhaps TRBD1 or TRBD2 (5 bases each). V was shortened by 6 bases and J by 4 bases, with 18 bases between the two germline ends. This CDR3 has 15 amino acids. CDR1 is SNHLY and CDR2 is FYNNEI in the germline V gene. The CDR3 DNA reads as TGTGCCAGCAGGGACTCGGGACGGTCGGGAGAGACCCAGTACTTC. Amino acids: CASRDSGRSGETQYF.

In its sample, this clone was seen once. The gene calls are TRBV7-6 and TRBJ1-2; 8 nucleotides match TRBD1. The CDR3 sequence is 15 residues long. From germline, CDR1 is SGHVS and CDR2 FNYEAQ. The V and J ends lost 5 bases and 5 bases, in that order; junction bases with no gene match: 10. Written as DNA, the CDR3 is TGTGCCAGCAGCCCGCCTGGACAGGGAAATTATGGCTACACCTTC. This encodes CASSPPGQGNYGYTF.

The chain combines TRBV7-8 with TRBJ1-1; 7 positions match TRBD1. The V gene's germline CDR1 is SGHVS and CDR2 FQNEAQ. Germline trimming cut 2 bases from V and 5 bases from J; bases unmatched to any gene: 5. This CDR3 is 14 amino acids long. In nucleotides, the CDR3 is TGTGCCAGCAGCTTACGACAGGGCCGTACTGAAGCTTTCTTT. Its translation is CASSLRQGRTEAFF.

The chain has TRBV18 and TRBJ2-1, with D unclear. CDR3 length equals 13 residues. Germline CDR1 KGHSH, CDR2 LQKENI. The V end lost 0 bases, the J end lost 6 bases, and 6 bases lay between the germline ends. CDR3 nucleotides: TGTGCCAGCTCACCACCGGCTAGCAATGAGCAGTTCTTC. This codes for CASSPPASNEQFF.

The chain is built from TRBV7-9 and TRBJ2-7; D is uncertain. Trimming shortened V by 0 bases and J by 4 bases, and 7 bases separated the two germline ends. The CDR3 is made up of 13 amino acids. Germline V gives CDR1 SEHNR, CDR2 FQNEAQ (reference sequence). The CDR3: CASSLADDYEQYF. CDR3 DNA: TGTGCCAGCAGCTTAGCGGACGATTACGAGCAGTACTTC.

The rearrangement joins TRBV5-6 to TRBJ2-3; the D is unclear. The CDR3 has 15 amino acids. V lost 1 base and J lost 6, with 15 bases in between. Germline loops: CDR1 SGHDT, CDR2 YYEEEE. CDR3 residues: CASSLYSRAGDTQYF. The CDR3 DNA follows: TGTGCCAGCAGCTTGTATAGCCGGGCAGGCGATACGCAGTATTTT.

There are a few counts of this clone. V usage is TRBV19 and J usage is TRBJ2-1; D is tentatively TRBD1 or TRBD2 (5 bases each). The CDR3 runs 14 residues. V lost 6 bases, J lost 5 bases, and 14 bases lay in between. Germline CDR1 and CDR2: LNHDA and SQIVND (reference sequence). The CDR3 DNA sequence: TGTGCCAGTAGCCCGGGACGGATAGACAATGAGCAGTTCTTC. Translated, it gives CASSPGRIDNEQFF. Using reference TRBV19 and TRBJ2-1 for the parts outside the CDR3, the full variable domain is DGGITQSPKYLFRKEGQNVTLSCEQNLNHDAMYWYRQDPGQGLRLIYYSQIVNDFQKGDIAEGYSVSREKKESFPLTVTSAQKNPTAFYLCASSPGRIDNEQFFGPGTRLTVL.

This chain uses TRBV5-5 with TRBJ2-3; D is uncertain. From germline, CDR1 is SGHKS and CDR2 YYEKEE (reference sequence). The CDR3 totals 13 residues. V was clipped by 1 base and J by 6 bases, with 9 bases between them. CDR3 region: CASSLIPEDTQYF. The CDR3 bases are TGTGCCAGCAGCTTGATCCCGGAGGATACGCAGTATTTT.